These T cell receptor beta chains were read from a single sample in a study of beta chain features in type 1 diabetes. The repertoire was sequenced with immunoSEQ multiplex PCR; TCRdb's copy has only in-frame clones and lacks some. The repertoire consists of around 650,000 clones, with roughly 12% occurring once and the leading ten covering roughly 0.11%. Material: naive CD4+ T cells from blood. Receptors originate from a man aged 25 to 45 with type 1 diabetes. Both conserved end residues are part of each CDR3. The D gene is left open where the match is weak.

J gene: TRBJ2-5
V gene: TRBV7-9
D gene: -
CDR3 protein: CASSSGNKVQETQYF

J gene: TRBJ1-2
V gene: TRBV4-3
D gene: -
CDR3 protein: CASSQRTHNYGYTF

J gene: TRBJ1-2
V gene: TRBV4-3
D gene: -
CDR3 protein: CASSPGSGYNYGYTF

J gene: TRBJ2-7
V gene: TRBV7-8
D gene: -
CDR3 protein: CASSLDRFSYEQYF

J gene: TRBJ1-4
V gene: TRBV27
D gene: -
CDR3 protein: CATGREGREKLFF

J gene: TRBJ2-2
V gene: TRBV5-1
D gene: TRBD2
CDR3 protein: CASSTRLAGTGELFF

J gene: TRBJ2-3
V gene: TRBV7-9
D gene: -
CDR3 protein: CASSFHHADTQYF

J gene: TRBJ2-3
V gene: TRBV5-1
D gene: TRBD2
CDR3 protein: CASSSRTSGGTDTQYF

J gene: TRBJ2-5
V gene: TRBV29-1
D gene: -
CDR3 protein: CSLKGTLGETQYF

J gene: TRBJ1-6
V gene: TRBV9
D gene: -
CDR3 protein: CASSAPGMEYNSPLHF

J gene: TRBJ1-4
V gene: TRBV7-2
D gene: TRBD1
CDR3 protein: CASSRGGVGEKLFF

J gene: TRBJ2-3
V gene: TRBV20-1
D gene: TRBD1
CDR3 protein: CSAMDRVQYF

J gene: TRBJ1-1
V gene: TRBV27
D gene: -
CDR3 protein: CASGSGRNTEAFF

J gene: TRBJ2-7
V gene: TRBV19
D gene: -
CDR3 protein: CASSIEGSLGEQYF

J gene: TRBJ1-1
V gene: TRBV6-5
D gene: -
CDR3 protein: CASKRQEDTEAFF

J gene: TRBJ2-2
V gene: TRBV13
D gene: -
CDR3 protein: CASSSETGTTHRELFF

J gene: TRBJ1-1
V gene: TRBV25-1
D gene: -
CDR3 protein: CASSEYRGRAFF

J gene: TRBJ2-3
V gene: TRBV29-1
D gene: TRBD2
CDR3 protein: CSVTSGGWTDTQYF

J gene: TRBJ2-7
V gene: TRBV7-2
D gene: -
CDR3 protein: CASSPAIGQFYEQYF

J gene: TRBJ2-2
V gene: TRBV5-6
D gene: -
CDR3 protein: CASSLAVNTGELFF

J gene: TRBJ1-2
V gene: TRBV6-5
D gene: TRBD1
CDR3 protein: CASRPTGNYGYTF

J gene: TRBJ1-3
V gene: TRBV19
D gene: -
CDR3 protein: CASSITYFSGNTIYF

J gene: TRBJ2-1
V gene: TRBV7-2
D gene: -
CDR3 protein: CASSFTGENSYNEQFF

J gene: TRBJ1-1
V gene: TRBV14
D gene: -
CDR3 protein: CASSQQGSTEAFF

J gene: TRBJ1-1
V gene: TRBV9
D gene: -
CDR3 protein: CASSVVTGDTEAFF

J gene: TRBJ1-2
V gene: TRBV30
D gene: -
CDR3 protein: CAWSTGDSRGYTF

J gene: TRBJ2-3
V gene: TRBV7-2
D gene: TRBD2
CDR3 protein: CASSGSGGAREADTQYF

J gene: TRBJ2-1
V gene: TRBV11-3
D gene: TRBD1
CDR3 protein: CASSLEGRQGVGDEQFF

J gene: TRBJ1-1
V gene: TRBV7-2
D gene: -
CDR3 protein: CASSPGPNWGTEAFF

J gene: TRBJ2-3
V gene: TRBV29-1
D gene: -
CDR3 protein: CSAEGWSTDTQYF

J gene: TRBJ2-3
V gene: TRBV7-7
D gene: TRBD2
CDR3 protein: CASSSGLAGGTDTQYF

J gene: TRBJ2-3
V gene: TRBV5-1
D gene: TRBD1
CDR3 protein: CASSIGTGADTQYF

J gene: TRBJ1-5
V gene: TRBV5-1
D gene: TRBD1
CDR3 protein: CASSTGTEVNQPQHF

J gene: TRBJ1-4
V gene: TRBV13
D gene: -
CDR3 protein: CASSLYGVEEKLFF

J gene: TRBJ2-2
V gene: TRBV5-1
D gene: -
CDR3 protein: CASSYGQRNTGELFF

J gene: TRBJ2-6
V gene: TRBV7-9
D gene: -
CDR3 protein: CASSPGRNSGANVLTF

J gene: TRBJ1-2
V gene: TRBV29-1
D gene: TRBD1
CDR3 protein: CSVRDRPGWDGYTF

J gene: TRBJ1-2
V gene: TRBV7-9
D gene: TRBD1
CDR3 protein: CASSPIGDRGYYGYTF